The entry below describes one T cell receptor beta chain. Its antigen is currently unknown. The ends were cut back, 3 bases at V and 2 bases at J, with 13 bases in the middle. CDR3 length: 16 amino acids. Per the germline V gene, CDR1 is LNHDA and CDR2 is SQIVND (reference sequence). TCRdb's table, derived via immunoSEQ multiplex PCR, lists solely in-frame clones and lacks some. The sample consists of over 200,000 clones, 85% to 90% of them appearing once. This sample is drawn from a study of Ad26.COV2.S vaccination and SARS-CoV-2 variants. Study information: Doses of Ad26.COV2.S were injected into muscle once or twice, 56 days apart. Study outcomes and limitations: Placebo recipients trailed vaccine recipients in spike-specific TCR breadth. Total responses of T cells may have been underestimated by the analyses of TCR breadth and depth.

Treatment here: around 19 received Ad26.COV2.S at low or high dose, single or two shots; roughly five received placebo; per-sample allocation not given. At day 63 after the first vaccine or placebo injection, samples were drawn. The administered vaccine (an Ad26 vector) expressed Wuhan-strain SARS-CoV-2 spike. The sample consisted of peripheral blood, taken in a trial of Ad26.COV2.S vaccine versus placebo. The sequence was obtained from a person aged 18-65 years who received the Ad26.COV2.S COVID-19 vaccine or a placebo. The chain combines TRBV19 with TRBJ1-4, with D possibly matching TRBD1 (5 bases). The CDR3, as DNA: TGTGCCAGTAGTATGGGGCGAGGGGCGACTAATGAAAAACTGTTTTTT. Its translation is CASSMGRGATNEKLFF.